Listed below are T cell receptor beta chains from one sample, sequenced in a study of blood T cells in healthy people across ages. Each CDR3 protein is one row after TCRdb ran MiXCR on the 5' RACE reads. The sample carries over 1,500,000 distinct CDR3 sequences, around 50% recorded once. Input material: blood. All receptors come from a woman in her thirties or forties in good health. Both conserved end residues are part of each CDR3. D genes are given only for firm matches. The listing skips clone size in some rows; elsewhere it reads once, few, many or a size class.

j_gene	d_gene	abundance	v_gene	CDR3aa	CDR3nt
TRBJ1-5	-	-	TRBV28	CASTKMGGPGIQPQHF	TGTGCCAGCACCAAAATGGGGGGTCCGGGGATTCAGCCCCAGCATTTT
TRBJ2-1	-	-	TRBV5-4	CASSLGERGNEQFF	TGTGCCAGCAGCTTGGGAGAAAGGGGTAATGAGCAGTTCTTC
TRBJ2-1	-	-	TRBV20-1	CSAVGRGVDHTYNEQFF	TGCAGTGCTGTGGGTCGTGGTGTGGATCACACCTACAATGAGCAGTTCTTC
TRBJ2-4	-	-	TRBV7-2	CASIPRAGRVNIQYF	TGTGCCAGCATTCCTCGCGCAGGTCGGGTAAACATTCAGTACTTC
TRBJ1-1	-	-	TRBV4-3	CASSKDSEAFF	TGCGCCAGCAGCAAGGACAGTGAAGCTTTCTTT
TRBJ2-7	-	few	TRBV28	CASSLGSSGSYEQYF	TGTGCCAGCAGTTTGGGGAGTAGCGGCTCCTACGAGCAGTACTTC
TRBJ2-5	-	-	TRBV7-9	CASSLEQGAYNEQYF	TGTGCCAGCAGCTTAGAACAGGGAGCATACAATGAGCAGTACTTC
TRBJ2-5	-	-	TRBV29-1	CSGGGQSQETQYF	TGCAGCGGTGGGGGGCAGTCCCAAGAGACCCAGTACTTC
TRBJ2-1	-	-	TRBV20-1	CSAIDWGEQYF	TGCAGTGCAATTGACTGGGGCGAGCAGTATTTC
TRBJ1-5	-	-	TRBV12-3/TRBV12-4	CASSFSVQPQHF	TGTGCCAGCAGTTTCAGTGTTCAGCCCCAGCATTTT
TRBJ1-5	TRBD1	-	TRBV20-1	CSATTGPGSNQPQHF	TGCAGTGCTACGACAGGGCCTGGAAGCAATCAGCCCCAGCATTTT
TRBJ2-7	TRBD2	-	TRBV20-1	CSADPILAGTSYEQYF	TGCAGTGCCGACCCAATACTAGCGGGCACCTCCTACGAGCAGTACTTC
TRBJ1-5	-	-	TRBV20-1	CSARKGAQGNQPQHF	TGCAGTGCTAGGAAAGGGGCGCAAGGCAATCAGCCCCAGCATTTT
TRBJ2-7	TRBD1	many	TRBV29-1	CSVGQNYEQYF	TGCAGCGTGGGACAGAACTACGAGCAGTACTTC
TRBJ2-5	-	-	TRBV7-6	CASSLAFGDTKETQYF	TGTGCCAGCAGCTTAGCGTTCGGGGACACCAAGGAGACCCAGTACTTC
TRBJ2-3	-	once	TRBV5-1	CASSSLLPSGFGTETQYF	TGCGCCAGCAGCTCCCTCCTACCATCAGGTTTCGGCACAGAGACGCAGTATTTT
TRBJ2-1	TRBD1	-	TRBV20-1	CSAPQGSFTEQFF	TGCAGTGCCCCACAGGGGTCGTTCACTGAGCAGTTCTTC
TRBJ1-6	-	-	TRBV28	CASKPPRTAFSPLHF	TGTGCCAGCAAACCTCCTAGGACAGCCTTTTCACCCCTCCACTTT
TRBJ2-5	TRBD2	-	TRBV5-1	CASSLVSSGNQETQYF	TGCGCCAGCAGCTTGGTATCTAGCGGCAACCAAGAGACCCAGTACTTC
TRBJ2-5	-	-	TRBV27	CASRQRGETQYF	TGTGCCAGCCGCCAGCGTGGGGAGACCCAGTACTTC
TRBJ1-4	TRBD1	once	TRBV6-2/TRBV6-3	CASRPQGGGRSEKLFF	TGTGCCAGCAGACCGCAGGGGGGCGGAAGGAGTGAAAAACTGTTTTTT
TRBJ1-4	TRBD1	once	TRBV4-3	CASSQSTGGANEKLFF	TGCGCCAGCAGCCAATCCACAGGGGGTGCTAATGAAAAACTGTTTTTT
TRBJ1-2	-	-	TRBV20-1	CSAPLPGDGYTF	TGCAGTGCCCCCCTCCCAGGGGACGGCTACACCTTC
TRBJ2-3	-	-	TRBV29-1	CSVEVGGNTDTQYF	TGCAGCGTTGAGGTTGGCGGGAATACAGATACGCAGTATTTT
TRBJ2-3	-	few	TRBV28	CASNGRASTDTQYF	TGTGCCAGCAACGGCCGAGCTAGCACAGATACGCAGTATTTT
TRBJ2-3	TRBD2	-	TRBV6-6	CASNTELATTQYF	TGTGCCAGCAATACCGAACTAGCGACTACGCAGTATTTT
TRBJ2-6	-	-	TRBV11-2	CASSPYPLTGANVLTF	TGTGCCAGCAGCCCTTACCCTCTAACTGGGGCCAACGTCCTGACTTTC
TRBJ2-1	TRBD1	-	TRBV5-1	CASSIPGQETDEQFF	TGCGCCAGCAGCATCCCGGGACAGGAGACAGATGAGCAGTTCTTC
TRBJ1-2	-	-	TRBV13	CTSSLGGNDGYTF	TGTACCAGCAGCTTAGGCGGAAACGATGGCTACACCTTC
TRBJ1-1	-	-	TRBV4-1	CASSQERKRGITEAFF	TGCGCCAGCAGCCAAGAACGAAAGAGAGGGATCACTGAAGCTTTCTTT
TRBJ1-4	-	few	TRBV6-5	CASSAVRGGNEKLFF	TGTGCCAGCAGTGCCGTGCGGGGAGGTAATGAAAAACTGTTTTTT
TRBJ2-6	-	-	TRBV7-2	CASSPGITGANVLTF	TGTGCCAGCAGCCCTGGGATTACTGGGGCCAACGTCCTGACTTTC
TRBJ2-1	TRBD2	-	TRBV5-1	CASSYGLAARENNEQFF	TGCGCCAGCAGTTACGGACTAGCGGCGAGAGAGAACAATGAGCAGTTCTTC
TRBJ1-2	-	-	TRBV20-1	CSASDLDSVAGYTF	TGCAGTGCTAGTGACCTTGACAGCGTCGCCGGCTACACCTTC
TRBJ2-5	-	-	TRBV28	CASRGNLETQYF	TGTGCCAGCAGGGGGAATCTGGAGACCCAGTACTTC
TRBJ2-1	-	few	TRBV20-1	CSARDGSLDNEQFF	TGCAGTGCTAGAGATGGGTCCCTGGACAATGAGCAGTTCTTC
TRBJ2-1	TRBD2	few	TRBV9	CASSGNGGIHYNEQFF	TGTGCCAGCAGCGGAAACGGGGGGATTCACTACAATGAGCAGTTCTTC
TRBJ1-2	-	-	TRBV5-1	CASSTGILYGYTF	TGCGCCAGCAGCACGGGGATTCTCTATGGCTACACCTTC
TRBJ2-5	TRBD2	-	TRBV7-2	CASSLGLAGGSMPYF	TGTGCCAGCAGCTTAGGACTAGCGGGGGGTTCAATGCCGTACTTC
TRBJ2-3	TRBD2	few	TRBV11-2	CASSFKVGSGGTDTQYF	TGTGCCAGCAGCTTTAAGGTGGGGAGCGGGGGCACAGATACGCAGTATTTT
TRBJ1-5	-	-	TRBV20-1	CSAWSVSQPQHF	TGCAGTGCGTGGTCGGTCAGTCAGCCCCAGCATTTT
TRBJ2-1	-	-	TRBV7-9	CASSLSTEGLNEQFF	TGTGCCAGCAGCTTATCTACTGAGGGCTTAAATGAGCAGTTCTTC
TRBJ1-2	TRBD1	-	TRBV27	CASRTNRGQNYGYTF	TGTGCCAGCAGAACAAACAGGGGGCAAAACTATGGCTACACCTTC
TRBJ2-1	-	-	TRBV28	CASTADGRSYNEQFF	TGTGCCAGCACCGCAGACGGACGCTCCTACAATGAGCAGTTCTTC
TRBJ1-5	TRBD1	few	TRBV20-1	CSAGTGGAPQHF	TGCAGTGCTGGGACAGGGGGCGCGCCCCAGCATTTT
TRBJ1-1	-	few	TRBV6-1	CASSAGGVNTEAFF	TGTGCCAGCAGTGCGGGTGGGGTGAACACTGAAGCTTTCTTT
TRBJ1-5	TRBD1	-	TRBV20-1	CSASAGQGNRPQHF	TGCAGTGCTAGCGCGGGACAGGGCAATCGGCCCCAGCATTTT
TRBJ2-1	-	-	TRBV5-1	CASSVDNHVNEQFF	TGCGCCAGCAGCGTGGATAACCATGTCAATGAGCAGTTCTTC
TRBJ2-3	-	-	TRBV7-2	CASALQGGRTDTQYF	TGTGCCAGCGCCCTCCAGGGGGGCCGCACAGATACGCAGTATTTT
TRBJ2-7	-	-	TRBV28	CASSPLEQEQYF	TGTGCCAGCAGTCCCTTGGAGCAGGAGCAGTACTTC